The present T cell receptor (beta chain) was sequenced within a study of blood T cell repertoires in COVID-19. Study in general: T cells, B-cell-depleted T cells, or PBMCs supplied cDNA or gDNA.

The CDR3 sequence is 15 residues long. After removal of 2 bases from V and 8 bases from J, the junction contained 10 bases not matched to a gene. CDR1 and CDR2 (germline): SGHDN, FVKESK. Assay: immunoSEQ multiplex PCR; the TCRdb copy retains only in-frame clones and omits some. Of more than 350,000 clones in the sample, roughly 90% are singletons; the top ten hold under 4%. The chain joins TRBV14 to TRBJ2-3, with 7 bases that match TRBD2. This clonotype originated in a woman between 25 and 40 years old with COVID-19, enrolled during active disease. Sequenced sample: peripheral blood. The CDR3 nucleotides are TGTGCCAGCAGCCAACCCGTGGCGGGGGTCGGTACGCAGTATTTT. It is translated as CASSQPVAGVGTQYF.